These 23 T cell receptor beta chains were all obtained from the same sample, sequenced in a study of identical twins. TCRdb analysed the 5' RACE reads with MiXCR anew, one entry per CDR3 protein. In the table there are some 690,000 distinct CDR3 sequences, 21% of which are singletons. A further study also used this sample, focusing on T cells expressing NK-cell markers.

Sequenced input: PBMCs. Receptors were obtained from a woman aged 18-30 years in good health.

This chain uses TRBV6-1 with TRBJ2-1; 7 bases match TRBD1. After removal of 8 bases from V and 1 base from J, the junction contained 8 bases not matched to a gene. The CDR3 runs to 15 residues. Germline CDR1 and CDR2: MNHNS and SASEGT. Here the CDR3 reads CASQDRLYSYNEQFF. The CDR3 DNA follows: TGTGCCAGCCAGGACAGGTTATATTCCTACAATGAGCAGTTCTTC.

This clonotype was observed a handful of times. The chain joins TRBV9 to TRBJ1-6; TRBD1 might be the D (6 bases). The CDR3 has 14 amino acids. V lost 3 bases to trimming and J lost 6 bases, with 10 bases between them. Per the germline V gene, CDR1 is SGDLS and CDR2 is YYNGEE. The CDR3 loop reads CASSGGGGNSPLHF. The DNA of the CDR3 is TGTGCCAGCAGCGGAGGGGGGGGTAATTCACCCCTCCACTTT. Using reference TRBV9 and TRBJ1-6 for the parts outside the CDR3, the full variable domain is DSGVTQTPKHLITATGQRVTLRCSPRSGDLSVYWYQQSLDQGLQFLIQYYNGEERAKGNILERFSAQQFPDLHSELNLSSLELGDSALYFCASSGGGGNSPLHFGNGTRLTVT.

This clonotype was seen at least ten times. Here the CDR3 DNA reads TGTGCCAGCAGTTCGCAGGGGTCCTCCTACGAGCAGTACTTC. Its protein product is CASSSQGSSYEQYF. This chain joins TRBV12-3 or TRBV12-4 and TRBJ2-7; tentative D call: TRBD1 (6 bases). The CDR3 sequence is 14 residues long. With 4 bases removed from V and 0 bases from J, the gap between germline ends came to 10 bases.

The rearrangement joins TRBV6-5 to TRBJ2-5, with 11 bases fitting TRBD2. CDR1 is MNHEY and CDR2 is SVGAGI in the germline V gene. The CDR3 has 15 residues. J lost 4 bases, V lost 0 bases, and 1 base had no gene match. CDR3 in DNA: TGTGCCAGCAGTTACTCGGGACTAGCGGCAGAGACCCAGTACTTC. This encodes CASSYSGLAAETQYF.

There are many counts of this clonotype. The chain uses TRBV5-5 and TRBJ2-1; D remains ambiguous. The V gene's germline CDR1 is SGHKS and CDR2 YYEKEE (reference sequence). V lost 0 bases to trimming and J lost 6 bases, with 7 bases between them. This CDR3 has 13 amino acids. The CDR3 region is CASSLGPLNEQFF. Here the CDR3 DNA reads TGTGCCAGCAGCTTGGGGCCTCTCAATGAGCAGTTCTTC.

The chain uses TRBV12-3 or TRBV12-4 and TRBJ1-5, with D perhaps matching TRBD1 (5 bases). The V gene lost 8 bases and the J gene lost 5 bases, with 16 bases spanning the gap. The CDR3 is 14 residues long. Here the CDR3 reads CASGEAGKDQPQHF. The CDR3 nucleotides read TGTGCCAGCGGAGAGGCAGGGAAGGATCAGCCCCAGCATTTT.

V and J are TRBV5-6 and TRBJ2-2; maybe TRBD2 (6 bases). The V gene's germline CDR1 is SGHDT and CDR2 YYEEEE. Trimming took 4 bases from V and 2 from J, leaving 18 bases between them. The CDR3 has 17 residues. CDR3 DNA sequence: TGTGCCAGCAGCCCCCTGGGGCGGGGATCAAACACCGGGGAGCTGTTTTTT. This codes for CASSPLGRGSNTGELFF.

The chain employs TRBV29-1 and TRBJ2-1; TRBD1 matches 12 bases. The CDR3 extends over 13 amino acids. The germline gives CDR1 SQVTM, CDR2 ANQGSEA. V gave up 8 bases and J gave up 8 bases; unmatched junction bases: 7. The CDR3 sequence: CSIPGQGADEQFF. Written as DNA, the CDR3 is TGCAGCATCCCGGGACAGGGGGCCGATGAGCAGTTCTTC.

This clonotype has a handful of counts. The DNA for the CDR3 is TGTGCCACCAGTGATTCAAGGGGTACCCAGTACTTC. This encodes CATSDSRGTQYF. The chain employs TRBV24-1 and TRBJ2-5; tentatively, D is TRBD1 (5 bases). CDR1 is KGHDR and CDR2 is SFDVKD in the germline V gene. Trimming cost V 2 bases and J 8 bases, with 8 bases left between them. This CDR3 region has 12 residues.

This clonotype was observed at least ten times. The chain has TRBV6-5 and TRBJ1-2; no clear D. Germline loops: CDR1 MNHEY, CDR2 SVGAGI. With 5 bases removed from V and 8 bases from J, the gap between germline ends came to 9 bases. This CDR3 region has 11 residues. This CDR3 is CASSNWEGYTF. CDR3 nucleotides: TGTGCCAGCAGTAATTGGGAGGGCTACACCTTC.

The table lists this clonotype with a few counts. This chain links TRBV9 with TRBJ2-2; D remains unclear. Germline V gene sequence: CDR1 SGDLS, CDR2 YYNGEE. CDR3 length: 12 residues. Trimming left V 0 bases short and J 7 bases short, with 4 bases between. DNA for the CDR3: TGTGCCAGCAGCGTAGAGGGCGGGGAGCTGTTTTTT. Protein product: CASSVEGGELFF.

This clonotype has only a few counts. The CDR3 region has the DNA TGCGCCAGCAGCCAAGATCTAGCGGGAGGAATGGCGCAGTATTTT. It is translated as CASSQDLAGGMAQYF. This chain uses TRBV4-3 with TRBJ2-3; 11 positions match TRBD2. The CDR3 is 15 amino acids. With 0 bases clipped from V and 10 bases from J, the junction kept 6 bases outside the gene matches. Germline CDR1 is LGHNA and CDR2 is YSLEER.

Only a few counts were recorded for this clonotype. The V gene is TRBV20-1, the J gene TRBJ2-5; TRBD2 matches at 13 bases. The CDR3 covers 16 residues. Trimming cost V 2 bases and J 7 bases; bases outside gene matches: 10. CDR1 and CDR2 (germline): DFQATT, SNEGSKA (reference sequence). DNA of the CDR3: TGCAGTGCTAGATCAAGGACTAGCGGGGGAAGCGGGACCCAGTACTTC. Amino acid sequence: CSARSRTSGGSGTQYF.

The V gene is TRBV20-1, the J gene TRBJ2-3; TRBD1 might be the D (6 bases). V gave up 4 bases and J gave up 5 bases, with 10 bases separating them. The germline V gene has CDR1 DFQATT and CDR2 SNEGSKA (reference sequence). The CDR3 runs 12 residues. The DNA for the CDR3 is TGCAGTGCTACCCGGACAGTAGATACGCAGTATTTT. Translating it yields CSATRTVDTQYF.

This clonotype has a count of ten or more. The V and J genes are TRBV20-1 and TRBJ1-1; possibly TRBD1 for D (6 bases). The CDR3 covers 14 residues. V shed 3 bases and J shed 5 bases, with 16 bases lying between them. The germline V gene encodes CDR1 DFQATT and CDR2 SNEGSKA (reference sequence). As DNA, the CDR3 is TGCAGTGCTAGGGGAGGGGGGCTAGGGACTGAAGCTTTCTTT. It specifies CSARGGGLGTEAFF.

This clonotype was picked up many times. The CDR3 protein is CASSDSAGNVLTF. The CDR3 nucleotides are TGTGCCAGCAGTGACTCGGCAGGCAACGTCCTGACTTTC. The chain has TRBV6-4 and TRBJ2-6; no firm D call. Germline-derived CDR1 and CDR2 are MRHNA and SNTAGT. This CDR3 spans 13 amino acids. V was pared by 0 bases and J by 9 bases, with 6 bases between.

The table lists this clonotype with many counts. V and J are TRBV29-1 and TRBJ2-2; perhaps TRBD1 as D (6 bases). Germline CDR1 is SQVTM and CDR2 is ANQGSEA. V was pared by 5 bases and J by 8 bases, with 15 bases between. The CDR3 extends over 13 amino acids. CDR3 residues: CSVRHGGSGELFF. CDR3 sequence (DNA): TGCAGCGTTAGACATGGGGGCAGTGGGGAGCTGTTTTTT.

V is TRBV11-2 and J is TRBJ2-3, with D hard to call. In germline, CDR1 is SGHAT, CDR2 FQNNGV. The CDR3 contains 16 residues. With 5 bases removed from V and 3 bases from J, the gap between germline ends came to 18 bases. As DNA, the CDR3 is TGTGCCAGCAGCACCCTCGGGCGAGTGGGAACAGATACGCAGTATTTT. This gives the protein CASSTLGRVGTDTQYF.

This clonotype has just a few counts. The chain uses TRBV20-1 and TRBJ1-2; D is unresolved. The CDR3 consists of 13 residues. Per germline, CDR1 DFQATT and CDR2 SNEGSKA (reference sequence). Trimming pared 5 bases from V and 5 bases from J, leaving 15 bases between. DNA for the CDR3: TGCAGTGCTCCGACGACAAACCAATATGGCTACACCTTC. This translates into CSAPTTNQYGYTF.

V usage is TRBV5-1 and J usage is TRBJ2-1; 14 bases fit TRBD2. CDR3 length: 16 residues. Germline lookup yields CDR1 SGHRS and CDR2 YFSETQ. V was clipped by 4 bases and J by 4 bases; unmatched bases: 4. The CDR3 sequence: CASSRLAGGGYNEQFF. The CDR3, as DNA: TGCGCCAGCAGCCGACTAGCGGGAGGGGGTTACAATGAGCAGTTCTTC.

This chain links TRBV7-8 with TRBJ2-4, with D possibly TRBD1 on 5 matching bases. V was pared by 4 bases and J by 1 base, with 14 bases between. In germline, CDR1 is SGHVS, CDR2 FQNEAQ. There are 16 residues in the CDR3. CDR3 nucleotides: TGTGCCAGCAGCTCCTCAATAGGGGTGGCCAAAAACATTCAGTACTTC. It yields the protein CASSSSIGVAKNIQYF.

This clonotype was counted a few times. The gene calls are TRBV6-2 or TRBV6-3 and TRBJ2-7, with D tentatively TRBD2 (5 bases). V was trimmed by 4 bases and J by 1 base, leaving 17 bases between them. The CDR3 contains 16 residues. Germline values: CDR1 MNHEY, CDR2 SVGEGT. The CDR3 region has the DNA TGTGCCAGCAGTTCCCCGAGGGAGAAGGGTTCCTACGAGCAGTACTTC. This encodes CASSSPREKGSYEQYF.

The V call is TRBV20-1, the J call TRBJ2-3; 7 bases are shared with TRBD2. Germline V gives CDR1 DFQATT, CDR2 SNEGSKA (reference sequence). With 1 base clipped from V and 6 bases from J, the junction kept 4 bases outside the gene matches. The CDR3 has 13 amino acids. CDR3 bases: TGCAGTGCTAGAGGTGTCGGGAGGGATACGCAGTATTTT. It codes for CSARGVGRDTQYF.